This TCR beta chain stems from a study of T cells in Graves' hyperthyroidism and ophthalmopathy. The study's findings and limits: Most expanded thyroid clonotypes above 0.001 recurred in blood.

V gave up 5 bases and J gave up 5 bases, with 16 bases separating them. This CDR3 is built from 14 residues. From germline, CDR1 is SEHNR and CDR2 FQNEAQ (reference sequence). RNA transcripts were the template for amplifying TCR beta CDR3 regions. The primer set for the first-round RT-PCR of the TCR CDR3 was HTBI. Each CDR3 protein is one row after TCRdb ran MiXCR on the multiplex PCR reads. This repertoire shows roughly 530,000 distinct CDR3 sequences, approximately 17% found once; its top ten account for approximately 15%. Subjects with ophthalmopathy showed a Clinical Activity Score no lower than 3, a NOSPECS grade no lower than 4, and a duration shorter than 3 months. This clonotype was observed many times. Its target is unknown.

This clonotype was obtained from a woman aged 18-35 years with Graves' ophthalmopathy. The chain has TRBV7-9 and TRBJ2-7; D gene unclear. Sequencing was carried out using blood. CDR3 coding DNA: TGTGCCAGCAGCCCGCGGACCCGCACCCACGAGCAGTACTTC. Translating gives CASSPRTRTHEQYF.